The rows below give T cell receptor beta chains drawn from one sample of a study of cytomegalovirus exposure and HLA in healthy donors. This table comes from immunoSEQ multiplex PCR, and its TCRdb copy is limited to in-frame clones, with some not included. Found here are roughly 150,000 clones, around 83% of them singletons; the top ten hold 8.5%. The source material was PBMCs. These receptors were taken from a male donor in good health and CMV-seropositive. The CDR3 runs from the conserved cysteine through the conserved F or W. Fields, in order: CDR3 protein, CDR3 DNA, V gene, D gene, J gene, CDR3 length, clone size. D genes are given only for firm matches. The size of a clone is reported for some rows only, either as once, few or many, or as a class for expanded clones.

cdr3_aa: CAISGDLGQGRDTEAFF
cdr3_nt: TGTGCCATCAGTGGAGACCTGGGCCAGGGCAGGGACACTGAAGCTTTCTTT
v_call: TRBV10-3
d_call: .
j_call: TRBJ1-1
cdr3_length: 17
clone_size: .

cdr3_aa: CASSPSGGAWGYTF
cdr3_nt: TGTGCCAGCAGTCCCTCCGGGGGGGCCTGGGGCTACACCTTC
v_call: TRBV6-5
d_call: .
j_call: TRBJ1-2
cdr3_length: 14
clone_size: .

cdr3_aa: CASSNLFTVGSYNEQFF
cdr3_nt: TGTGCCAGCAGCAATTTGTTTACAGTTGGATCCTACAATGAGCAGTTCTTC
v_call: TRBV5-6
d_call: .
j_call: TRBJ2-1
cdr3_length: 17
clone_size: .

cdr3_aa: CASSSGLAGTYEQYF
cdr3_nt: TGCGCCAGCAGTTCCGGACTAGCGGGAACCTACGAGCAGTACTTC
v_call: TRBV10-1
d_call: TRBD2
j_call: TRBJ2-7
cdr3_length: 15
clone_size: once

cdr3_aa: CASSIPTGMGETQYF
cdr3_nt: TGTGCCAGCAGCATACCGACAGGGATGGGAGAGACCCAGTACTTC
v_call: TRBV7-2
d_call: TRBD1
j_call: TRBJ2-5
cdr3_length: 15
clone_size: few

cdr3_aa: CATSRGGQGGTDTQYF
cdr3_nt: TGTGCCACCAGCAGAGGGGGACAGGGGGGTACAGATACGCAGTATTTT
v_call: TRBV15
d_call: TRBD1
j_call: TRBJ2-3
cdr3_length: 16
clone_size: .

cdr3_aa: CASSQDWANTEAFF
cdr3_nt: TGCGCCAGCAGCCAAGATTGGGCGAACACTGAAGCTTTCTTT
v_call: TRBV4-3
d_call: .
j_call: TRBJ1-1
cdr3_length: 14
clone_size: few

cdr3_aa: CASSGRGYEQYF
cdr3_nt: TGTGCCAGCAGCGGAAGAGGCTACGAGCAGTACTTC
v_call: TRBV7-9
d_call: .
j_call: TRBJ2-7
cdr3_length: 12
clone_size: .

cdr3_aa: CASTPAARGTQGPDTQYF
cdr3_nt: TGTGCCAGCACCCCGGCCGCACGGGGGACGCAAGGCCCAGATACGCAGTATTTT
v_call: TRBV6-4
d_call: .
j_call: TRBJ2-3
cdr3_length: 18
clone_size: .

cdr3_aa: CAWSVGAGANGLTF
cdr3_nt: TGTGCCTGGAGTGTTGGGGCTGGGGCCAACGGCCTGACTTTC
v_call: TRBV30
d_call: .
j_call: TRBJ2-6
cdr3_length: 14
clone_size: .

cdr3_aa: CASRDSPGLGELFF
cdr3_nt: TGTGCCAGCAGGGATAGCCCGGGTCTCGGGGAGCTGTTTTTT
v_call: TRBV6-5
d_call: .
j_call: TRBJ2-2
cdr3_length: 14
clone_size: few

cdr3_aa: CASSAPSGASYEQYF
cdr3_nt: TGTGCCAGCAGTGCTCCTAGCGGGGCTTCCTACGAGCAGTACTTC
v_call: TRBV6-1
d_call: TRBD2
j_call: TRBJ2-7
cdr3_length: 15
clone_size: .

cdr3_aa: CASSLTGVGSNGLTF
cdr3_nt: TGTGCCAGCAGTTTGACAGGCGTGGGGTCCAACGGCCTGACTTTC
v_call: TRBV27
d_call: .
j_call: TRBJ2-6
cdr3_length: 15
clone_size: .

cdr3_aa: CASSLVRGRENTDTQYF
cdr3_nt: TGTGCCAGCAGTTTAGTCCGGGGGCGGGAGAACACAGATACGCAGTATTTT
v_call: TRBV28
d_call: .
j_call: TRBJ2-3
cdr3_length: 17
clone_size: .

cdr3_aa: CASSPPGQSNNEQFF
cdr3_nt: TGTGCCAGTAGTCCACCGGGACAGTCAAACAATGAGCAGTTCTTC
v_call: TRBV19
d_call: TRBD1
j_call: TRBJ2-1
cdr3_length: 15
clone_size: .

cdr3_aa: CASSRVSTEAFF
cdr3_nt: TGTGCCAGTTCGAGGGTGAGCACTGAAGCTTTCTTT
v_call: TRBV19
d_call: .
j_call: TRBJ1-1
cdr3_length: 12
clone_size: .

cdr3_aa: CSASKADTQYF
cdr3_nt: TGCAGTGCGTCCAAAGCGGATACGCAGTATTTT
v_call: TRBV20-1
d_call: .
j_call: TRBJ2-3
cdr3_length: 11
clone_size: once

cdr3_aa: CACHRDTNYGYTF
cdr3_nt: TGTGCCTGCCATCGGGACACCAACTATGGCTACACCTTC
v_call: TRBV6-1
d_call: .
j_call: TRBJ1-2
cdr3_length: 13
clone_size: .

cdr3_aa: CARSLGNRDTETYEQYF
cdr3_nt: TGTGCCAGAAGCTTGGGGAACCGGGACACCGAGACCTACGAGCAGTACTTC
v_call: TRBV5-3
d_call: .
j_call: TRBJ2-7
cdr3_length: 17
clone_size: .

cdr3_aa: CASRRQGLNTGELFF
cdr3_nt: TGTGCCAGCAGAAGACAGGGGCTGAACACCGGGGAGCTGTTTTTT
v_call: TRBV27
d_call: TRBD1
j_call: TRBJ2-2
cdr3_length: 15
clone_size: .

cdr3_aa: CASFLRQGSNTGELFF
cdr3_nt: TGTGCCTCCTTTTTGAGGCAGGGATCGAACACCGGGGAGCTGTTTTTT
v_call: TRBV19
d_call: .
j_call: TRBJ2-2
cdr3_length: 16
clone_size: once

cdr3_aa: CAWSPTGVNYGYTF
cdr3_nt: TGTGCCTGGAGCCCAACAGGGGTTAACTATGGCTACACCTTC
v_call: TRBV30
d_call: TRBD1
j_call: TRBJ1-2
cdr3_length: 14
clone_size: .

cdr3_aa: CASSPVGGGTFYGYTF
cdr3_nt: TGTGCCAGCTCACCCGTCGGGGGGGGTACATTCTATGGCTACACCTTC
v_call: TRBV18
d_call: .
j_call: TRBJ1-2
cdr3_length: 16
clone_size: .

cdr3_aa: CASSDPGHGEAFF
cdr3_nt: TGTGCCAGCAGTGATCCGGGACACGGAGAAGCTTTCTTT
v_call: TRBV2
d_call: .
j_call: TRBJ1-1
cdr3_length: 13
clone_size: .

cdr3_aa: CASSQTGTRYEQYF
cdr3_nt: TGTGCCAGCAGTCAGACAGGGACTAGGTACGAGCAGTACTTC
v_call: TRBV6-5
d_call: .
j_call: TRBJ2-7
cdr3_length: 14
clone_size: .

cdr3_aa: CASSSTGAKTEQFF
cdr3_nt: TGTGCCAGCAGTTCGACAGGGGCCAAGACTGAGCAGTTCTTC
v_call: TRBV27
d_call: TRBD1
j_call: TRBJ2-1
cdr3_length: 14
clone_size: .

cdr3_aa: CASSPRRHSYNEQFF
cdr3_nt: TGTGCCAGCAGCCCCCGGAGGCATTCCTACAATGAGCAGTTCTTC
v_call: TRBV9
d_call: .
j_call: TRBJ2-1
cdr3_length: 15
clone_size: .